This T cell receptor (beta chain) was found in a study of OX40 agonist ivuxolimab in advanced cancers. Overall study: Recorded diagnoses for dose-escalation patients were hepatocellular carcinoma, melanoma, renal cell or head and neck cancer. Study conclusions and caveats: Clonal expansion from baseline to week 6 occurred in both CD4+ and CD8+ T cells.

TCRdb keeps only in-frame clones here, not all; method: immunoSEQ multiplex PCR. The table includes 50,000 to 70,000 clones, 70% to 90% detected once. A word on this clone: No antigen is known for it.

Any history of autoimmune disease or systemic immunosuppression disqualified patients. Blood draws occurred at baseline, cycle 4 day 1, and cycle 7 day 1. Germline values: CDR1 MDHEN, CDR2 SYDVKM. This CDR3 has 16 residues. V gave up 3 bases and J gave up 2 bases, with 16 bases separating them. Specimen: CD4+ or CD8+ T cells sorted from blood, collected in a trial of the OX40 agonist ivuxolimab. This clonotype originated in an adult with an advanced solid tumor such as melanoma, head and neck, liver or kidney cancer. The chain links TRBV28 to TRBJ1-2; a weak D match, TRBD1 (5 bases). The CDR3: CASSFSPQGTNYGYTF. CDR3 coding DNA: TGTGCCAGCAGTTTTTCCCCGCAGGGAACCAACTATGGCTACACCTTC.